This TCR beta chain was sequenced for a study of T cells in Graves' hyperthyroidism and ophthalmopathy. Amplification yielded TCR beta CDR3 regions, with RNA transcripts as the source. HTBI primers were employed in a first-round RT-PCR of the TCR CDR3. From the multiplex PCR reads, TCRdb called clonotypes with MiXCR, one entry per CDR3 protein. Of 730,000 or so distinct CDR3 sequences in the sample, roughly a sixth were seen once. Germline V CDR1 and CDR2: SGHRS, YFSETQ. With 5 bases removed from V and 4 bases from J, the gap between germline ends came to 14 bases. The CDR3 spans 14 residues. Material: blood. The V and J genes are TRBV5-1 and TRBJ2-3; D possibly matches TRBD1 or TRBD2 (5 bases each). The origin of this receptor is a woman in her forties or fifties with Graves' hyperthyroidism that later progressed to Graves' ophthalmopathy. CDR3 in amino acids: CASRPWGFSDTQYF. DNA of the CDR3: TGCGCCAGCAGGCCTTGGGGGTTCTCAGATACGCAGTATTTT.